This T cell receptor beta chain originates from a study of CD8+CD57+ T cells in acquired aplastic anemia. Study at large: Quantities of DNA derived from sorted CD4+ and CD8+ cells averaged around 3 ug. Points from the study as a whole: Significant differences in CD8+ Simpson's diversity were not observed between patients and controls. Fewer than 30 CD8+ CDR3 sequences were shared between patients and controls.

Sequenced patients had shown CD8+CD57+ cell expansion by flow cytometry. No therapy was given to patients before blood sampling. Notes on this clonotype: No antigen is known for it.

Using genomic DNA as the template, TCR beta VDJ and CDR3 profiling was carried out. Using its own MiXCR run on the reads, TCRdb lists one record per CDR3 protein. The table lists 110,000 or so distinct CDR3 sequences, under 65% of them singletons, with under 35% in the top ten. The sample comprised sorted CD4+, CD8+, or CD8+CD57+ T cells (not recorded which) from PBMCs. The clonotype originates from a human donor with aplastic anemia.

This CDR3 is CSARLGKRGQGEQPQHF. The CDR3 nucleotides read TGCAGTGCTAGGTTAGGGAAAAGGGGGCAGGGCGAACAGCCCCAGCATTTT. The chain has TRBV20-1 and TRBJ1-5; 7 positions match TRBD1. The CDR3 sequence is 17 residues long. J lost 7 bases, V lost 3 bases, and 18 bases had no gene match. The germline CDR1 and CDR2 sequences are DFQATT and SNEGSKA (reference sequence).